This TCR beta chain was identified during a study of vaccination and CD4 T cells after COVID-19. Turning to this clonotype: The antigen remains undetermined. Germline and junction disagree at one end, which may indicate a read error.

Treatment: roughly 11-day PBMC culture with coronavirus spike peptide pools or control peptides (ViraFEST assay). The Oncomine TCR Beta short-read assay generated sequence data from the DNA of cultured CD4+ T cells. Using the QIAamp micro DNA kit, genomic DNA was extracted from the CD4+ T cells that had been cultured. TCRdb independently ran MiXCR on the PCR reads; one entry per CDR3 protein. The table includes about 12,000 distinct CDR3 sequences, about four fifths detected once. The CDR3 extends over 15 amino acids. CDR1 and CDR2 from the germline V gene are MGHRA and YSYEKL. The receptor comes from a human donor who had recovered from COVID-19. The J gene is TRBJ2-5, the V gene TRBV4-1; D uncertain. The source material was CD4+ T cells from blood, cultured in vitro. The CDR3, as DNA: TGCGCCAGCAGCCCTTCTGGGTCGTATCAAGAGACCCAATACTTC. This encodes CASSPSGSYQETQYF.